A single sample is the source of the 14 T cell receptor beta chains below, sequenced in a study of blood T cell repertoires in COVID-19. Sequencing used immunoSEQ multiplex PCR; TCRdb keeps in-frame clones, though not all of them. The profile shows 300,000 to 400,000 clones, around nine tenths of them singletons. The sequenced sample was peripheral blood. The source of these receptors is a woman aged 55-70 years with COVID-19, enrolled during active disease.

This clone was counted a single time. J is TRBJ2-1 and V is TRBV7-9; tentative D call: TRBD2 (7 bases). CDR1 and CDR2 from the germline V gene are SEHNR and FQNEAQ (reference sequence). The ends were cut back, 7 bases at V and 5 bases at J, with 15 bases in the middle. This CDR3 region has 14 residues. CDR3 bases: TGTGCCAGCACCTACGGGGGGCGGGACAATGAGCAGTTCTTC. Protein product: CASTYGGRDNEQFF.

This clone was seen a single time. The chain has TRBV4-3 and TRBJ2-3; a possible D gene is TRBD2 (5 bases). CDR1 is LGHNA and CDR2 is YSLEER in the germline V gene. V lost 4 bases to trimming and J lost 3 bases, with 14 bases between them. This CDR3 has 15 residues. CDR3 region: CASSPYGGETDTQYF. The CDR3 DNA is TGCGCCAGCAGCCCCTACGGAGGAGAAACAGATACGCAGTATTTT.

This clone showed up just once. The chain is built from TRBV14 and TRBJ2-7, with no clear D. Trimming cost V 3 bases and J 11 bases, with 11 bases left between them. Germline CDR1 reads SGHDN; CDR2 reads FVKESK. There are 11 residues in the CDR3. This CDR3 is CASSHVSDKYF. The CDR3, as DNA: TGTGCCAGCAGCCATGTCAGCGATAAGTACTTC.

The chain combines TRBV7-3 with TRBJ2-3; perhaps TRBD1 as D (5 bases). Germline V gene lookup returns CDR1 SGHTA and CDR2 FQGTGA. V lost 2 bases to trimming and J lost 0 bases, with 6 bases between them. The CDR3 consists of 14 residues. The CDR3 sequence is CASSLGASTDTQYF. The CDR3, as DNA: TGTGCCAGCAGCTTAGGGGCGAGCACAGATACGCAGTATTTT.

The chain joins TRBV11-3 to TRBJ2-7; possible D gene TRBD2, 5 bases. Germline V gene lookup returns CDR1 SGHNT and CDR2 YENEEA. This CDR3 contains 14 residues. Between the trimmed V and J ends, which lost 0 bases and 2 bases, there was a span of 8 bases. Here the CDR3 reads CASSLERETYEQYF. The CDR3 bases are TGTGCCAGCAGCTTAGAGAGGGAGACCTACGAGCAGTACTTC.

To note about this clone: Other DNA sequences of this sample code for an identical CDR3. The chain links TRBV18 to TRBJ1-6; TRBD1 agrees at 8 bases. The CDR3 contains 15 residues. In germline, CDR1 is KGHSH, CDR2 LQKENI. V shed 4 bases, J shed 6 bases, and the junction held 5 bases outside the gene matches. The CDR3 DNA follows: TGTGCCAGCTCACTTTCGACAGGGGTTAATTCACCCCTCCACTTT. This codes for CASSLSTGVNSPLHF.

In its sample, this clone was seen a few times. The chain combines TRBV7-3 with TRBJ1-2; 9 bases align to TRBD1. This CDR3 is built from 17 residues. V was pared by 2 bases and J by 2 bases, with 9 bases of the junction left unmatched. CDR1 and CDR2 (germline): SGHTA, FQGTGA. The CDR3 nucleotides read TGTGCCAGCAGCTTATATCCTCGGGACAGGGAGAACTATGGCTACACCTTC. Translated: CASSLYPRDRENYGYTF. The full variable domain, completed using reference TRBV7-3 and TRBJ1-2, is GAGVSQTPSNKVTEKGKYVELRCDPISGHTALYWYRQSLGQGPEFLIYFQGTGAADDSGLPNDRFFAVRPEGSVSTLKIQRTERGDSAVYLCASSLYPRDRENYGYTFGSGTRLTVV.

This chain connects TRBV9 to TRBJ1-3; 7 nucleotides agree with TRBD1. Germline CDR1 reads SGDLS; CDR2 reads YYNGEE. This CDR3 comprises 13 residues. V gave up 4 bases and J gave up 8 bases; unmatched junction bases: 6. The CDR3 loop reads CASSPRQGDTIYF. The CDR3 coding sequence is TGTGCCAGCAGCCCCAGACAGGGCGACACCATATATTTT. The variable domain in full, completed from reference TRBV9 and TRBJ1-3, reads DSGVTQTPKHLITATGQRVTLRCSPRSGDLSVYWYQQSLDQGLQFLIQYYNGEERAKGNILERFSAQQFPDLHSELNLSSLELGDSALYFCASSPRQGDTIYFGEGSWLTVV.

This clone was detected once. J is TRBJ2-1 and V is TRBV29-1; tentative D call: TRBD2 (5 bases). Deletions cut 3 bases from V and 0 bases from J, with 21 bases between. Germline lookup yields CDR1 SQVTM and CDR2 ANQGSEA. The CDR3 spans 18 residues. In DNA form, the CDR3 reads TGCAGCGTTGATAGCTCGAGGGATGGGCTGTTCTCCTACAATGAGCAGTTCTTC. It encodes CSVDSSRDGLFSYNEQFF.

CDR3 residues: CASSPRTPGLAGGEQFF. CDR3 coding DNA: TGTGCCAGCTCACCTAGAACCCCGGGACTAGCGGGGGGTGAGCAGTTCTTC. The genes are TRBV18 and TRBJ2-1; the match to TRBD2 covers 15 bases. The CDR3 contains 17 residues. The V gene end was trimmed by 3 bases and the J gene end by 9 bases; junction bases not matched to a gene: 9. Germline assignment: CDR1 KGHSH and CDR2 LQKENI.

V is TRBV30 and J is TRBJ2-6, with 10 bases that match TRBD1. This CDR3 spans 16 amino acids. V was clipped by 3 bases and J by 2 bases; unmatched bases: 4. Looked up from germline, CDR1 is GTSNPN and CDR2 is SVGIG (reference sequence). CDR3 amino acids: CAWRGTGETGANVLTF. The DNA for the CDR3 is TGTGCCTGGAGGGGGACAGGGGAGACTGGGGCCAACGTCCTGACTTTC. The whole variable domain, remainder taken from reference TRBV30 and TRBJ2-6, is SQTIHQWPATLVQPVGSPLSLECTVEGTSNPNLYWYRQAAGRGLQLLFYSVGIGQISSEVPQNLSASRPQDRQFILSSKKLLLSDSGFYLCAWRGTGETGANVLTFGAGSRLTVL.

The chain joins TRBV3-1 (or the pseudogene TRBV3-2) to TRBJ2-3, with TRBD2 identical over 7 bases. Germline values: CDR1 LGHDT, CDR2 YNNKEL (reference sequence). After removal of 5 bases from V and 2 bases from J, the junction contained 7 bases not matched to a gene. This CDR3 comprises 15 residues. CDR3 amino acids: CASSIRDYLTDTQYF. CDR3 nucleotide sequence: TGTGCCAGCAGCATACGGGACTACCTCACAGATACGCAGTATTTT.

The chain combines TRBV11-1 with TRBJ1-1, with D unclear. V was cut by 5 bases and J by 1 base, with 8 bases left in between. The CDR3 length is 13 residues. The germline gives CDR1 SGHAT, CDR2 FQDESV (reference sequence). CDR3 nucleotide sequence: TGTGCCAGCAGCCAAGACTGGAACACTGAAGCTTTCTTT. It codes for CASSQDWNTEAFF.

V and J are TRBV6-6 and TRBJ1-6; 9 positions match TRBD1. Germline V CDR1 and CDR2: MNHNY, SVGAGI (reference sequence). The V segment lost 5 bases and the J segment 8 bases; nucleotides outside the gene matches: 7. The CDR3 sequence is 15 residues long. The CDR3 loop reads CASSTRDRADSPLHF. As DNA, the CDR3 is TGTGCCAGCAGTACCCGGGACAGGGCCGATTCACCCCTCCACTTT.